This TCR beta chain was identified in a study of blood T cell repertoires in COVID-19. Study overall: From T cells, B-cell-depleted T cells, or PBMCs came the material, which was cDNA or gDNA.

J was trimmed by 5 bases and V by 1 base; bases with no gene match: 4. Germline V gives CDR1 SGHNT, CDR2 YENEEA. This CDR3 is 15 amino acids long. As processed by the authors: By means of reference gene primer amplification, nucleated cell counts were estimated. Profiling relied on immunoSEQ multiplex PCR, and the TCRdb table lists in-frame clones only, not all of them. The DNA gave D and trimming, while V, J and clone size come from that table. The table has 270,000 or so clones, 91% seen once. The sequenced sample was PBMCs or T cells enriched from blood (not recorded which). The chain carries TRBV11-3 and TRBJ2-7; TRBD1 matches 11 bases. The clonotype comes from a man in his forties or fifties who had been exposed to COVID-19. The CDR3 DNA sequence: TGTGCCAGCAGCTTAGGGACAGGGGGCGGCAACGAGCAGTACTTC. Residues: CASSLGTGGGNEQYF.